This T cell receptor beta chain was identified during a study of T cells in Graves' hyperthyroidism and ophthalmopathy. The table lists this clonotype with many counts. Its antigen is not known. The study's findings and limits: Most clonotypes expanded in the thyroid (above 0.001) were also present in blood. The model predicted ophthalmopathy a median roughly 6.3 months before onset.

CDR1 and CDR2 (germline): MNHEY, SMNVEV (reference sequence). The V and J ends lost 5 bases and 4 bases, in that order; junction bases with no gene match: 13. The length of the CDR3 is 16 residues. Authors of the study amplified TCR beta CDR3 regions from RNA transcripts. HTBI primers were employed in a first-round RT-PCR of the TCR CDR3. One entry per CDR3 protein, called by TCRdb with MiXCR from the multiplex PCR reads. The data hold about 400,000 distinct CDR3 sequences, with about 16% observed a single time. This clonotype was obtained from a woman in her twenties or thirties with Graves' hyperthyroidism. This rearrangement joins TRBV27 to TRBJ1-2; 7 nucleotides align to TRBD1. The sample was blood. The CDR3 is CASSPQHATGSYGYTF. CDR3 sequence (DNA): TGTGCCAGCAGTCCACAACACGCGACAGGGAGCTATGGCTACACCTTC.